The source of this T cell receptor (beta chain) is a study of blood T cell repertoires in COVID-19. As for the study in general: Samples came from the United States, Italy and Spain, spanning acute and convalescent COVID-19.

Trimming pared 4 bases from V and 3 bases from J, leaving 11 bases between. Germline V gene lookup returns CDR1 SGHNT and CDR2 YENEEA. The CDR3 is made up of 14 amino acids. In the original workflow: Reference gene primer amplification in the assay estimated nucleated cell counts. Data came from immunoSEQ multiplex PCR; TCRdb stores just in-frame clones and leaves some out. From that table come the V and J calls and clone size; the DNA was used to work out D and trimming. The table records hundreds of thousands of clones, approximately 86% of them present only once. Sequenced material: peripheral blood. The receptor's source is a man aged 55 to 70 with acute or convalescent COVID-19. The chain carries TRBV11-3 and TRBJ2-3; D perhaps matches TRBD2 (6 bases). The CDR3 DNA is TGTGCCAGCAGCTCCCGGGGGATAACAGATACGCAGTATTTT. As protein: CASSSRGITDTQYF.